The rows below give T cell receptor beta chains drawn from one sample of a study of cytomegalovirus exposure and HLA in healthy donors. TCRdb's copy holds only in-frame clones and misses some; the assay was immunoSEQ multiplex PCR. The sample yields about 120,000 clones, approximately 90% seen once. Sequencing was done on a sample of PBMCs. These TCRs come from a woman aged 18-35 years in good health and CMV-seropositive. CDR3s include the opening cysteine and the closing phenylalanine or tryptophan. A D gene is named only where the DNA matches it firmly. Clone size appears in some rows only: once, few, many, or a class for an expanded clone.

TRBV5-1	13	TRBJ1-2	TRBD1	few	CASSWEDRGPLLF	TGCGCCAGCAGCTGGGAGGACAGGGGCCCTCTACTCTTC
TRBV4-2	15	TRBJ1-1	NA	NA	CASSQGEGFNTEAFF	TGTGCCAGCAGCCAAGGGGAGGGGTTTAACACTGAAGCTTTCTTT
TRBV5-1	15	TRBJ2-4	TRBD2	NA	CASYRLAGVKNIQYF	TGCGCCAGTTACAGACTAGCGGGAGTAAAAAACATTCAGTACTTC
TRBV18	16	TRBJ1-2	TRBD1	NA	CASSLVDRASTNGYTF	TGTGCCAGCTCACTGGTCGACAGGGCTTCGACGAATGGCTACACCTTC
TRBV30	12	TRBJ2-7	NA	NA	CAWSDQKYEQYF	TGTGCCTGGAGTGACCAGAAATACGAGCAGTACTTC
TRBV4-3	15	TRBJ1-1	NA	NA	CASSQDTGRVTEAFF	TGCGCCAGCAGCCAAGATACGGGCAGGGTCACTGAAGCTTTCTTT
TRBV5-1	14	TRBJ2-1	TRBD1	NA	CASSHGQAYNEQFF	TGCGCCAGCAGCCACGGACAGGCCTACAATGAGCAGTTCTTC
TRBV18	13	TRBJ2-7	TRBD1	NA	CASSPTGAYEQYF	TGTGCCAGCTCACCGACAGGGGCGTACGAGCAGTACTTC
TRBV7-6	15	TRBJ2-7	TRBD1	NA	CASTGPGQGSGEQYF	TGTGCCAGCACCGGACCGGGACAGGGGTCTGGGGAGCAGTACTTC
TRBV25-1	12	TRBJ1-2	NA	few	CASSDLTEGYTF	TGTGCCAGCAGTGACCTGACAGAAGGCTACACCTTC
TRBV4-1	16	TRBJ1-3	TRBD1	NA	CASSQGQGRSGNTIYF	TGCGCCAGCAGCCAAGGACAGGGCAGGTCTGGAAACACCATATATTTT
TRBV6-5	16	TRBJ1-2	TRBD1	NA	CASSYFGAGGDYGYTF	TGTGCCAGCAGTTATTTTGGCGCAGGGGGCGACTATGGCTACACCTTC
TRBV5-5	13	TRBJ1-4	TRBD1	NA	CASCPGTGEKLFF	TGTGCCAGCTGTCCCGGGACAGGTGAAAAACTGTTTTTT
TRBV7-9	15	TRBJ1-4	NA	NA	CASRPQGGPNEKLFF	TGTGCCAGCAGACCCCAGGGTGGCCCTAATGAAAAACTGTTTTTT
TRBV7-9	15	TRBJ1-2	NA	few	CASSLVAGTNYGYTF	TGTGCCAGCAGCTTAGTTGCAGGGACTAACTATGGCTACACCTTC
TRBV7-3	13	TRBJ2-2	NA	NA	CASSRTHTGELFF	TGTGCCAGCAGCCGAACACACACCGGGGAGCTGTTTTTT
TRBV7-7	13	TRBJ2-7	TRBD1	NA	CASSLGDRGEQYF	TGTGCTAGCAGCTTAGGGGACAGGGGCGAGCAGTACTTC
TRBV10-2	15	TRBJ2-3	NA	NA	CASSDRGMGGDTQYF	TGCGCCAGCAGTGATCGCGGGATGGGGGGAGATACGCAGTATTTT
TRBV30	14	TRBJ1-1	NA	NA	CARGEGPAGTEAFF	TGTGCCCGGGGGGAGGGCCCGGCGGGCACTGAAGCTTTCTTT
TRBV13	15	TRBJ2-3	TRBD2	NA	CASSLAGGPPDTQYF	TGTGCCAGCAGCTTAGCGGGGGGGCCTCCAGATACGCAGTATTTT
TRBV7-8	13	TRBJ2-1	NA	NA	CASSWERYNEQFF	TGTGCCAGCAGCTGGGAGCGGTACAATGAGCAGTTCTTC
TRBV6-1	14	TRBJ1-4	NA	NA	CASSINQGGEKLFF	TGTGCCAGCAGTATTAACCAGGGAGGTGAAAAACTGTTTTTT
TRBV29-1	12	TRBJ1-3	NA	NA	CSVQISGNTIYF	TGCAGCGTCCAAATCTCTGGAAACACCATATATTTT
TRBV10-3	13	TRBJ2-1	NA	NA	CAISGLDTNEQFF	TGTGCCATCAGTGGATTGGACACCAATGAGCAGTTCTTC
TRBV27	19	TRBJ2-2	TRBD2	NA	CASSLLAGAFIANTGELFF	TGTGCCAGCAGTTTACTAGCGGGGGCGTTTATCGCGAACACCGGGGAGCTGTTTTTT
TRBV7-2	14	TRBJ1-2	TRBD1	NA	CASSQGQGAYGYTF	TGTGCCAGCAGCCAGGGACAGGGGGCATATGGCTACACCTTC
TRBV7-6	14	TRBJ2-5	NA	NA	CASSSGAPGETQYF	TGTGCCAGCAGCTCAGGGGCCCCTGGTGAGACCCAGTACTTC
TRBV15	15	TRBJ1-2	TRBD1	NA	CATSRHTGGSGGYTF	TGTGCCACCAGCAGACATACAGGGGGCTCGGGGGGCTACACCTTC
TRBV11-2	13	TRBJ1-1	NA	NA	CASTQPGGAEAFF	TGTGCCAGCACCCAGCCCGGGGGAGCTGAAGCTTTCTTT
TRBV4-2	17	TRBJ2-3	TRBD2	NA	CASSQARSGGATDTQYF	TGTGCCAGCAGCCAAGCACGAAGCGGGGGGGCTACAGATACGCAGTATTTT
TRBV29-1	15	TRBJ1-2	NA	NA	CSVEDSWAEAYGYTF	TGCAGCGTTGAAGATTCGTGGGCAGAAGCCTATGGCTACACCTTC
TRBV6-1	14	TRBJ2-7	NA	NA	CASSSTVISYEQYF	TGTGCCAGCAGTTCGACAGTCATTTCCTACGAGCAGTACTTC
TRBV5-1	14	TRBJ1-1	TRBD1	NA	CASSVDRDKVEAFF	TGCGCCAGCAGCGTGGACAGGGACAAAGTTGAAGCTTTCTTT
TRBV5-6	12	TRBJ2-7	NA	NA	CASSRSGSEQYF	TGTGCCAGCAGCCGCTCTGGGAGCGAGCAGTACTTC
TRBV11-2	16	TRBJ1-2	TRBD1	NA	CASSDREDRSMGGYTF	TGTGCCAGCAGTGACAGGGAGGACAGGTCCATGGGCGGCTACACCTTC
TRBV6-5	15	TRBJ1-5	TRBD1	NA	CASRSTGGPSQPQHF	TGTGCCAGCAGGTCAACAGGGGGCCCCTCCCAGCCCCAGCATTTT
TRBV30	16	TRBJ2-5	TRBD2	NA	CAWRGRSGRAWGTQYF	TGTGCCTGGAGGGGTAGAAGCGGGAGGGCCTGGGGGACCCAGTACTTC
TRBV15	15	TRBJ1-2	NA	NA	CATSRVETAGYGYTF	TGTGCCACCAGCAGAGTGGAAACGGCAGGCTATGGCTACACCTTC
TRBV7-8	15	TRBJ2-7	TRBD2	NA	CASSPIAGGPHEQYF	TGTGCCAGCAGCCCAATAGCGGGAGGGCCCCACGAGCAGTACTTC
TRBV9	15	TRBJ2-3	NA	NA	CASSGGRDTEYTQYF	TGTGCCAGCAGCGGAGGCCGGGACACTGAATATACGCAGTATTTT
TRBV29-1	13	TRBJ2-7	TRBD1	NA	CSAGSGTGFEQYF	TGCAGCGCCGGCTCCGGGACAGGGTTCGAGCAGTACTTC
TRBV7-9	13	TRBJ2-2	TRBD2	NA	CASSLGGAGELFF	TGTGCCAGCAGCTTGGGAGGGGCCGGGGAGCTGTTTTTT
TRBV9	14	TRBJ1-1	NA	NA	CASSADSFGTEAFF	TGTGCCAGCAGCGCGGATTCATTCGGGACTGAAGCTTTCTTT
TRBV14	14	TRBJ1-5	NA	NA	CASSQDQGNQPQHF	TGTGCCAGCAGCCAAGATCAGGGCAATCAGCCCCAGCATTTT
TRBV5-6	15	TRBJ1-1	NA	NA	CASSLATGRATEAFF	TGTGCCAGCAGCTTGGCCACAGGGCGTGCCACTGAAGCTTTCTTT
TRBV5-6	16	TRBJ1-4	TRBD1	NA	CASSLTGGGTNEKLFF	TGTGCCAGCAGCTTGACAGGGGGCGGGACTAATGAAAAACTGTTTTTT
TRBV28	19	TRBJ2-6	TRBD1	NA	CASSLRAPGQGTGANVLTF	TGTGCCAGCAGCCTACGAGCCCCGGGACAGGGGACCGGGGCCAACGTCCTGACTTTC
TRBV19	16	TRBJ2-1	TRBD2	NA	CASSIGGRAPYNEQFF	TGTGCCAGTAGTATAGGCGGGAGGGCCCCCTACAATGAGCAGTTCTTC
TRBV7-6	18	TRBJ2-1	TRBD2	once	CASSSTLRSGSSYNEQFF	TGTGCCAGCAGCTCAACACTCAGGAGCGGGAGCTCCTACAATGAGCAGTTCTTC
TRBV27	13	TRBJ2-7	TRBD1	NA	CASSPGQGNEQYF	TGTGCCAGCAGTCCAGGACAGGGCAACGAGCAGTACTTC
TRBV7-2	16	TRBJ2-5	NA	NA	CASSLALGAGRGTQYF	TGTGCCAGCAGCTTAGCGCTAGGGGCAGGGCGGGGGACCCAGTACTTC
TRBV27	13	TRBJ2-4	NA	NA	CASSLSLSSIQYF	TGTGCCAGCAGTTTATCCCTGTCTAGCATTCAGTACTTC
TRBV6-5	11	TRBJ2-3	NA	NA	CAASGGDTQYF	TGTGCCGCCAGTGGGGGCGATACGCAGTATTTT
TRBV7-9	16	TRBJ2-2	TRBD1	NA	CASSDTNRGDTGELFF	TGTGCCAGCAGCGACACCAACAGGGGGGACACCGGGGAGCTGTTTTTT
TRBV7-2	14	TRBJ1-2	TRBD1	NA	CASSRGQGAYGYTF	TGTGCCAGCAGCCGAGGACAGGGCGCTTATGGCTACACCTTC